The sequence of this T cell receptor (beta chain) was determined in a study of blood T cell repertoires in COVID-19. Study-level background: T cells, B-cell-depleted T cells, or PBMCs provided the cDNA or gDNA that served as material.

In its sample, this clone was seen once. Measured with immunoSEQ multiplex PCR; TCRdb has only the in-frame clones, and not every one. The sample holds 200,000 or so clones, roughly 80% seen once. This sequence originates from a woman over 75 with acute or convalescent COVID-19. Specimen: peripheral blood.

CDR3 protein: CASSLNRATYEQYF. CDR3 nucleotides: TGCGCCAGCAGCTTGAACAGGGCCACCTACGAGCAGTACTTC. The J gene is TRBJ2-7, the V gene TRBV5-1; TRBD1 is a possible D gene (6 bases). Trimming shortened V by 1 base and J by 2 bases, and 10 bases separated the two germline ends. CDR1 is SGHRS, CDR2 YFSETQ, per germline. This CDR3 spans 14 amino acids. Variable domain in full (rest from reference TRBV5-1 and TRBJ2-7): KAGVTQTPRYLIKTRGQQVTLSCSPISGHRSVSWYQQTPGQGLQFLFEYFSETQRNKGNFPGRFSGRQFSNSRSEMNVSTLELGDSALYLCASSLNRATYEQYFGPGTRLTVT.